A single sample gave rise to the 25 T cell receptor beta chains below, sequenced in a study of T cell changes during pregnancy in multiple sclerosis. The protocol was immunoSEQ multiplex PCR, while the TCRdb copy is restricted to in-frame clones and leaves out a portion. Of 80,000 to 100,000 clones listed, approximately 92% are singletons. This specimen consisted of peripheral blood, obtained in the first trimester of pregnancy. The origin of the receptors is a female donor with multiple sclerosis, enrolled in a pregnancy study.

This clone was seen only a few times. The chain recombines TRBV28 with TRBJ2-2, with TRBD2 identical over 8 bases. Germline-derived CDR1 and CDR2 are MDHEN and SYDVKM. The CDR3 totals 14 residues. V lost 5 bases to trimming and J lost 8 bases; unmatched junction nucleotides: 7. CDR3 loop: CASSKGLALGELFF. The CDR3 nucleotides read TGTGCCAGCAGTAAAGGACTAGCTCTGGGGGAGCTGTTTTTT.

This clone came up once. V gene TRBV21-1 combines with J gene TRBJ2-7; TRBD2 is the table's D call and was not checked against the DNA. TRBV21-1 is reported as a pseudogene. The CDR3 contains 14 residues. CDR3 nucleotide sequence: TGTGCCAGCAGCGGGCTAGCGGTTTCCTACGAGCAGTACTTC. Its protein is CASSGLAVSYEQYF.

The J gene is TRBJ2-1, the V gene TRBV27; 7 bases are a match to TRBD2. Germline lookup yields CDR1 MNHEY and CDR2 SMNVEV (reference sequence). V lost 4 bases to trimming and J lost 6 bases; unmatched junction nucleotides: 12. The CDR3 runs to 16 residues. As DNA, the CDR3 is TGTGCCAGCAGTTCCTCGGCGGGAGCCGCTTTCAATGAGCAGTTCTTC. Residues: CASSSSAGAAFNEQFF.

This chain uses TRBV28 with TRBJ1-1; D possibly corresponds to TRBD1 (6 bases). The germline CDR1 and CDR2 sequences are MDHEN and SYDVKM. The CDR3 has 14 amino acids. Trimming shortened V by 5 bases and J by 5 bases, and 15 bases separated the two germline ends. The CDR3, as DNA: TGTGCCAGCAGTCCAATCAGGGGTGGTACTGAAGCTTTCTTT. It encodes CASSPIRGGTEAFF.

V gene TRBV18 combines with J gene TRBJ2-7; D is perhaps TRBD1 (6 bases). The CDR3 contains 14 residues. V was shortened by 3 bases and J by 3 bases, with 12 bases between the two germline ends. Per the germline V gene, CDR1 is KGHSH and CDR2 is LQKENI. The CDR3 nucleotides read TGTGCCAGCTCACCCCGGGACAACCTCTACGAGCAGTACTTC. Its translation: CASSPRDNLYEQYF.

The chain recombines TRBV7-9 with TRBJ1-4, with 8 nucleotides matching TRBD1. Germline V lookup: CDR1 SEHNR, CDR2 FQNEAQ (reference sequence). The V and J ends lost 1 base and 3 bases, in that order; junction bases with no gene match: 1. This CDR3 is built from 15 residues. CDR3 region: CASSLVGQANEKLFF. CDR3 nucleotide sequence: TGTGCCAGCAGCTTAGTGGGACAGGCTAATGAAAAACTGTTTTTT.

The CDR3 loop is CASSPLGGTSGHISYEQYF. The CDR3 DNA reads TGTGCCAGCTCACCACTTGGGGGGACTAGCGGTCACATCTCCTACGAGCAGTACTTC. This chain connects TRBV18 to TRBJ2-7, with 11 positions matching TRBD2. J lost 0 bases, V lost 1 base, and 11 bases had no gene match. The V gene's germline CDR1 is KGHSH and CDR2 LQKENI. CDR3 length: 19 residues.

This chain connects TRBV4-1 to TRBJ2-3; D may be TRBD1 (6 bases). The CDR3 sequence is 14 residues long. Germline lookup yields CDR1 MGHRA and CDR2 YSYEKL. Trimming left V 1 base short and J 4 bases short, with 9 bases between. CDR3 protein: CASSQAWGPDTQYF. The CDR3 DNA is TGCGCCAGCAGCCAAGCGTGGGGGCCAGATACGCAGTATTTT.

This sequence joins TRBV6-5 and TRBJ1-5; the match to TRBD1 covers 7 bases. Germline assignment: CDR1 MNHEY and CDR2 SVGAGI. Losses at the gene ends were 6 bases for V and 0 bases for J; bases not matched to a gene: 5. CDR3 length: 15 residues. CDR3 amino acids: CASSEYRGSNQPQHF. Written as DNA, the CDR3 is TGTGCCAGCAGCGAGTACAGGGGTAGCAATCAGCCCCAGCATTTT.

V gene TRBV10-3 combines with J gene TRBJ2-7, with D possibly being TRBD2 (6 bases). The CDR3 is 13 amino acids. Trimming shortened V by 4 bases and J by 3 bases, and 10 bases separated the two germline ends. From germline, CDR1 is ENHRY and CDR2 SYGVKD. CDR3 sequence reads: CAISVGGYYEQYF. The CDR3 DNA follows: TGTGCCATCAGTGTTGGGGGGTACTACGAGCAGTACTTC.

The chain uses TRBV5-4 and TRBJ2-2, with TRBD2 matching 8 bases. The trim removed 0 bases at V and 5 bases at J, leaving 3 bases unmatched. Germline CDR1 reads SGHNT; CDR2 reads YYREEE (reference sequence). This CDR3 comprises 15 residues. CDR3 sequence reads: CASSLGIAGTGELFF. The CDR3 DNA reads TGTGCCAGCAGCTTGGGAATAGCGGGGACCGGGGAGCTGTTTTTT.

The chain recombines TRBV5-6 with TRBJ2-1; 14 nucleotides line up with TRBD2. CDR1 SGHDT and CDR2 YYEEEE come from the germline V gene. The CDR3 extends over 15 amino acids. With V trimmed by 5 bases and J by 7 bases, 5 bases remained unmatched. CDR3 region: CASRTSGRARNEQFF. Written as DNA, the CDR3 is TGTGCCAGCAGGACTAGCGGGAGGGCGAGAAATGAGCAGTTCTTC.

V is TRBV7-9 and J is TRBJ2-2; D possibly corresponds to TRBD1 (6 bases). CDR3 length: 13 residues. Germline V gives CDR1 SEHNR, CDR2 FQNEAQ (reference sequence). V was clipped by 5 bases and J by 5 bases, with 9 bases between them. This CDR3 reads CASSPQGTGELFF. The CDR3 DNA follows: TGTGCCAGCAGCCCACAGGGTACCGGGGAGCTGTTTTTT.

This chain uses TRBV5-6 with TRBJ2-1; a weak D match, TRBD2 (5 bases). This CDR3 comprises 16 residues. Trimming left V 0 bases short and J 8 bases short, with 18 bases between. The germline CDR1 and CDR2 sequences are SGHDT and YYEEEE. The CDR3 sequence is CASSLEGVRRWDEQFF. The CDR3 coding sequence is TGTGCCAGCAGCTTGGAGGGTGTAAGGAGGTGGGATGAGCAGTTCTTC.

The V gene is TRBV25-1, the J gene TRBJ2-3; 11 bases agree with TRBD2. The CDR3 extends over 15 amino acids. Trimming at V came to 6 bases and at J to 1 base, leaving 3 bases not matched to a gene. Germline V lookup: CDR1 MGHDK, CDR2 SYGVNS. In DNA, the CDR3 is TGTGCCAGCAGCCTACTAGCGGGAGGCACAGATACGCAGTATTTT. Translating it yields CASSLLAGGTDTQYF.

This chain connects TRBV5-3 to TRBJ2-3; 7 bases match TRBD2. TRBV5-3 is placed among ORFs of uncertain function. The CDR3 spans 15 residues. The J segment lost 4 bases and the V segment lost 3 bases, leaving 8 bases of the junction unmatched. The CDR3 region is CARSSEGGRADTQYF. The CDR3 coding sequence is TGTGCCAGAAGCTCAGAAGGTGGGAGGGCAGATACGCAGTATTTT.

This clone has only one observation. The chain uses TRBV6-6 and TRBJ2-7, with unresolved D. Germline lookup yields CDR1 MNHNY and CDR2 SVGAGI (reference sequence). The length of the CDR3 is 14 residues. V shed 0 bases and J shed 2 bases, with 8 bases lying between them. The CDR3 DNA reads TGTGCCAGCAGTTACTCGTTTACAGCCTACGAGCAGTACTTC. It specifies CASSYSFTAYEQYF.

This sequence joins TRBV15 and TRBJ2-7; D call uncertain. Trimming pared 4 bases from V and 3 bases from J, leaving 7 bases between. In germline, CDR1 is LNHNV, CDR2 YYDKDF (reference sequence). The CDR3 has 12 amino acids. The CDR3 region is CATSTDHYEQYF. The DNA for the CDR3 is TGTGCCACCAGCACAGATCACTACGAGCAGTACTTC. The whole variable domain, filled in from reference TRBV15 and TRBJ2-7, reads DAMVIQNPRYQVTQFGKPVTLSCSQTLNHNVMYWYQQKSSQAPKLLFHYYDKDFNNEADTPDNFQSRRPNTSFCFLDIRSPGLGDTAMYLCATSTDHYEQYFGPGTRLTVT.

The chain recombines TRBV27 with TRBJ1-5, with 9 bases lining up with TRBD1. The CDR3 covers 18 residues. With V trimmed by 5 bases and J by 6 bases, 17 bases remained unmatched. Germline V CDR1 and CDR2: MNHEY, SMNVEV (reference sequence). The DNA for the CDR3 is TGTGCCAGCAGTCCAAGTCCGGGACAGGGAGTTTTAGGTCAGCCCCAGCATTTT. Its protein is CASSPSPGQGVLGQPQHF.

V usage is TRBV6-1 and J usage is TRBJ2-4, with D unclear. The CDR3 is 15 residues long. Germline CDR1 MNHNS, CDR2 SASEGT. Trimming removed 4 bases from V and 1 base from J, with 11 bases in between. CDR3 amino acids: CASSGERVAKNIQYF. In nucleotides, the CDR3 is TGTGCCAGCAGTGGAGAACGAGTGGCCAAAAACATTCAGTACTTC.

The chain carries TRBV28 and TRBJ2-7, with TRBD1 matching over 7 bases. This CDR3 has 16 amino acids. V lost 4 bases, J lost 0 bases, and 9 bases stayed unmatched. Germline-derived CDR1 and CDR2 are MDHEN and SYDVKM. The CDR3 sequence is CASSSIPGTASYEQYF. The CDR3 nucleotides are TGTGCCAGCAGTTCCATCCCCGGGACAGCCTCCTACGAGCAGTACTTC.

The chain recombines TRBV9 with TRBJ1-1, with D maybe TRBD1 (5 bases). The CDR3 consists of 14 residues. Trimming cost V 3 bases and J 4 bases, with 13 bases left between them. Germline values: CDR1 SGDLS, CDR2 YYNGEE. In nucleotides, the CDR3 is TGTGCCAGCAGCGAGGGCGGGGGGTCCACTGAAGCTTTCTTT. The encoded protein is CASSEGGGSTEAFF.

V is TRBV18 and J is TRBJ2-7, with D maybe TRBD2 (5 bases). Per germline, CDR1 KGHSH and CDR2 LQKENI. The CDR3 length is 15 residues. V was clipped by 2 bases and J by 2 bases, with 13 bases between them. CDR3 amino acids: CASSPSGIGPYEQYF. The CDR3 DNA reads TGTGCCAGCTCACCATCGGGGATTGGGCCCTACGAGCAGTACTTC.

This chain joins TRBV6-1 and TRBJ1-5; TRBD1 aligns across 7 bases. The germline V gene encodes CDR1 MNHNS and CDR2 SASEGT. The CDR3 runs to 14 residues. The V and J ends lost 3 bases and 2 bases, in that order; junction bases with no gene match: 1. CDR3 residues: CASSEQGGNQPQHF. The CDR3 region has the DNA TGTGCCAGCAGTGAGCAGGGGGGCAATCAGCCCCAGCATTTT.

The V gene is TRBV6-5, the J gene TRBJ2-1, with D hard to call. The germline V gene encodes CDR1 MNHEY and CDR2 SVGAGI. V lost 2 bases and J 4 bases, leaving 9 bases between the germline ends. The CDR3 has 14 amino acids. This CDR3 reads CASSYGLGYNEQFF. The CDR3, as DNA: TGTGCCAGCAGTTACGGCCTAGGATACAATGAGCAGTTCTTC.